This T cell receptor (beta chain) was retrieved from a study of T cells after yellow fever vaccination. Study-wide background: Four memory subsets, EM, EMRA, CM and Tscm, were sorted by CD3, CD45RA, CCR7, CD95. Some fractions had low cell numbers, and these were prepared with SMART-Seq v4 Ultra Low Input. Points from the study as a whole: Contamination of FACS-sorted repertoires by abundant clonotypes from the bulk population could occur.

The authors made TCR cDNA by 5'RACE template switching, adding a universal primer site and UMIs. TCRdb recomputed calls from the 5' RACE reads with MiXCR, one row per CDR3 protein. In the table there are 46,000 or so distinct CDR3 sequences, roughly 6.4% of which are singletons. This clonotype has a count of ten or more. Trimming removed 3 bases from V and 0 bases from J; junction bases left unmatched: 3. Germline-derived CDR1 and CDR2 are DFQATT and SNEGSKA (reference sequence). This CDR3 has 15 residues. Sequences were derived from PBMCs, either bulk or a sorted T-cell subset (CD4+, CD8+, memory, or dextramer-sorted; not recorded which), sampled 45 days after the yellow fever booster vaccination. The V gene is TRBV20-1, the J gene TRBJ1-1; 11 bases are shared with TRBD1. The TCR sequence derives from a man aged 30-40 years who received the YFV17D yellow fever vaccine. In DNA, the CDR3 is TGCAGTGCTAGTTGGACAGGGGGCATGAACACTGAAGCTTTCTTT. Translated: CSASWTGGMNTEAFF.